This paragraph reports one T cell receptor (beta chain). Its antigen is as yet unknown. This entry belongs to a study of beta chain features in type 1 diabetes. Study background: Age, gender, cell numbers and subset yield matched between patients and controls.

Study outcomes and limitations: All four CD4+ subsets from Type 1 diabetes patients carried moderately but significantly shorter TCRB CDR3s.

The purity of all sorted populations exceeded 98%. In germline, CDR1 is SGHRS, CDR2 YFSETQ. This CDR3 has 15 residues. V lost 2 bases to trimming and J lost 2 bases, with 13 bases between them. The investigators reverse transcribed all of the isolated RNA, so they sequenced expressed TCRB transcripts. Assay used: immunoSEQ multiplex PCR; TCRdb lists only in-frame clones, some missing. The sample lists approximately 29,000 clones; almost 65% were seen once. This sequence originates from a woman younger than 45 with type 1 diabetes. The V gene is TRBV5-1, the J gene TRBJ2-5; D is perhaps TRBD2 (5 bases). Sequencing was done on a sample of Tregs from blood. CDR3 sequence (DNA): TGCGCCAGCAGCTTAACAACGAGCGGACAAGAGACCCAGTACTTC. Protein product: CASSLTTSGQETQYF. Drawing the rest from reference TRBV5-1 and TRBJ2-5, the complete variable domain is KAGVTQTPRYLIKTRGQQVTLSCSPISGHRSVSWYQQTPGQGLQFLFEYFSETQRNKGNFPGRFSGRQFSNSRSEMNVSTLELGDSALYLCASSLTTSGQETQYFGPGTRLLVL.